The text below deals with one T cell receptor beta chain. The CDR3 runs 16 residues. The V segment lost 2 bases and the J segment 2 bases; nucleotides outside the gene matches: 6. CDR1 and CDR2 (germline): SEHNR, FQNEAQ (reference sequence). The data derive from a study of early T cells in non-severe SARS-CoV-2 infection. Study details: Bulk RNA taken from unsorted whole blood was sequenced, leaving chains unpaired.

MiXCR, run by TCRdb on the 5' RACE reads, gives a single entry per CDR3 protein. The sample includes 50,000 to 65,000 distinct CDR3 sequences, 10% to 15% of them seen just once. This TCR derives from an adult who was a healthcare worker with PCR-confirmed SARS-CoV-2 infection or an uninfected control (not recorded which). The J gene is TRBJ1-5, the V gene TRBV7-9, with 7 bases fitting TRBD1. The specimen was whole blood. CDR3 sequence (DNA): TGTGCCAGCAGCTTAAGCCGGGACAGCGGCAATCAGCCCCAGCATTTT. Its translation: CASSLSRDSGNQPQHF.